A selection of T cell receptor beta chains follows, all from one sample in a study of T cells expressing NK-cell markers. TCRdb re-called the 5' RACE reads and catalogs CDR3 proteins one per entry, DNA excluded. This sample's table reports roughly 350,000 distinct CDR3 sequences. The sequencing input was blood T cells: a sorted CD56 or NKG2C T cell subset, CD4+ or CD8+ T cells, or bulk PBMC T cells (not recorded which). These receptors were obtained from a man aged 18-70 years in good health. The CDR3 runs from the conserved cysteine through the conserved F or W.

j_gene | v_gene | CDR3aa
TRBJ2-3 | TRBV5-1 | CASSLRPDNVDTQYF
TRBJ2-3 | TRBV7-2 | CASSSLAAARDTQYF
TRBJ1-5 | TRBV7-2 | CASSLVTGGGNQPQHF
TRBJ2-1 | TRBV5-1 | CASSFPFDFSEQFF
TRBJ2-5 | TRBV28 | CASSLRPPKETQYF
TRBJ1-4 | TRBV12-3/TRBV12-4 | CASASRSGVNEKLFF
TRBJ1-2 | TRBV6-1 | CASSERAVSPYGYTF
TRBJ1-4 | TRBV12-3/TRBV12-4 | CASSSGTHPATNEKLFF
TRBJ2-7 | TRBV5-8 | CASSSTWVVSHEQYF
TRBJ2-1 | TRBV2 | CASSEAGLPNNEQFF
TRBJ2-1 | TRBV5-1 | CASSLPTGSASDEQFF
TRBJ1-1 | TRBV14 | CARQRRGVNTEAFF
TRBJ1-3 | TRBV12-5 | CASGSRTGNTIYF
TRBJ1-2 | TRBV12-3/TRBV12-4 | CASSLDGTYGYTF
TRBJ2-5 | TRBV20-1 | CSARRAGTHQETQYF
TRBJ2-1 | TRBV4-2 | CASSLPGQQASEQFF
TRBJ2-5 | TRBV3-1 | CASSQEDLAGETQYF
TRBJ2-2 | TRBV4-1 | CASSQVQGGLSNTGELFF
TRBJ2-6 | TRBV7-8 | CASSEKGTGVSGANVLTF
TRBJ1-5 | TRBV12-3/TRBV12-4 | CATKRRQGDQPQHF
TRBJ2-3 | TRBV7-2 | CASTVTSKATQYF
TRBJ2-2 | TRBV3-1 | CASSSQEARLNTGELFF
TRBJ2-1 | TRBV5-4 | CASSLRLEALFF
TRBJ2-3 | TRBV7-2 | CASSRQGAIDTQYF
TRBJ2-1 | TRBV20-1 | CSARHRGLAGGNEQFF
TRBJ2-5 | TRBV3-1 | CASSRTRTYGTQYF
TRBJ2-5 | TRBV9 | CASSPWTGETQYF
TRBJ2-1 | TRBV19 | CASSILKIAGLHNEQFF
TRBJ1-4 | TRBV6-1 | CASSTRHITNEKLFF
TRBJ2-1 | TRBV24-1 | CATRDRGGEQFF
TRBJ1-5 | TRBV24-1 | CATSDPKTGNQPQHF
TRBJ2-7 | TRBV5-5 | CASSFRPNEQYF
TRBJ2-2 | TRBV3-1 | CASSLPLADTGELFF
TRBJ1-3 | TRBV19 | CASTKDRSGNTIYF
TRBJ1-5 | TRBV10-3 | CAIRRVQPQHF
TRBJ1-1 | TRBV5-1 | CASSLQGAQSEAFF
TRBJ1-1 | TRBV30 | CAWSGVRAEAFF
TRBJ1-1 | TRBV25-1 | CASSEGARTEAFF
TRBJ2-7 | TRBV18 | CASSPRGGNSYEQYF
TRBJ2-1 | TRBV9 | CASSPGQVPYNEQFF
TRBJ2-5 | TRBV29-1 | CSVEERGQKHQETQYF